These T cell receptor beta chains were read from a single sample in a study of radiation and T cells in renal cell carcinoma. Sequencing was performed with immunoSEQ multiplex PCR; in TCRdb, only in-frame clones are kept and a portion is missing. The sample holds 100,000 to 150,000 clones, more than 75% seen once. Sequences were derived from blood, sampled from a patient whose treatment included radiotherapy and nephrectomy. These receptor sequences come from a woman aged 65 to 85 with renal cell carcinoma. Each CDR3 is given with its conserved first and last residue. The order of the fields is D gene, V gene, J gene, clone size, CDR3 protein, CDR3 DNA. D genes are given only for firm matches. Expanded clones get a size class; other rows say once, few or many, or leave the size out.

>-|TRBV5-4|TRBJ2-7|-
CASSSGVGGREQYF
TGTGCCAGCAGCTCAGGGGTGGGGGGCCGGGAGCAGTACTTC
>-|TRBV10-3|TRBJ2-2|-
CAVNPDRDTGELFF
TGTGCCGTCAACCCAGACCGGGATACCGGGGAGCTGTTTTTT
>-|TRBV27|TRBJ2-6|-
CASSQQASGANVLTF
TGTGCCAGCAGTCAACAGGCCTCTGGGGCCAACGTCCTGACTTTC
>TRBD2|TRBV10-3|TRBJ2-2|-
CAISESPGGVTGELFF
TGTGCCATCAGTGAGTCCCCGGGGGGGGTCACCGGGGAGCTGTTTTTT
>-|TRBV7-9|TRBJ1-5|once
CASSLDGLDNQPQHF
TGTGCCAGCAGCTTAGATGGTCTGGATAATCAGCCCCAGCATTTT
>-|TRBV6-5|TRBJ1-6|-
CASSPSGVGSPLHF
TGTGCCAGCAGTCCCTCCGGAGTCGGTTCACCCCTCCACTTT
>-|TRBV7-6|TRBJ1-3|few
CASSLARGGFSGNTIYF
TGTGCCAGCAGCTTAGCAAGGGGGGGCTTCTCTGGAAACACCATATATTTT
>-|TRBV5-6|TRBJ1-2|-
CASSSINYGYTF
TGTGCCAGCAGCTCAATAAACTATGGCTACACCTTC
>-|TRBV9|TRBJ2-3|-
CASSVALGDTQYF
TGTGCCAGCAGCGTAGCTTTGGGGGATACGCAGTATTTT
>-|TRBV29-1|TRBJ1-5|-
CSVGQGNQPQHF
TGCAGCGTTGGTCAGGGCAATCAGCCCCAGCATTTT
>-|TRBV4-2|TRBJ2-7|-
CASSRGSSDEQYF
TGTGCCAGCAGCCGAGGGAGTAGCGACGAGCAGTACTTC
>TRBD2|TRBV9|TRBJ2-7|-
CASSAGLAGGAYEQYF
TGTGCCAGCAGCGCCGGACTAGCGGGGGGGGCCTACGAGCAGTACTTC
>TRBD2|TRBV19|TRBJ2-7|-
CASSSGGSSYEQYF
TGTGCCAGTAGTAGCGGGGGGAGCTCCTACGAGCAGTACTTC
>TRBD2|TRBV7-2|TRBJ2-1|-
CASSRSGGGYNEQFF
TGTGCCAGCAGCCGTAGCGGGGGTGGTTACAATGAGCAGTTCTTC
>-|TRBV25-1|TRBJ1-2|-
CASSESPFHGYTF
TGTGCCAGCAGTGAATCCCCCTTTCATGGCTACACCTTT
>-|TRBV7-2|TRBJ2-7|-
CASSLAGIYEQYF
TGTGCCAGCAGCTTGGCAGGAATCTACGAGCAGTACTTC
>-|TRBV6-1|TRBJ1-6|-
CATGQLGSPLHF
TGTGCCACCGGACAGCTGGGATCACCCCTCCACTTT
>TRBD1|TRBV6-1|TRBJ2-5|-
CASSEAQGQGIETQYF
TGTGCCAGCAGTGAAGCGCAGGGACAGGGGATAGAGACCCAGTACTTC
>-|TRBV30|TRBJ1-1|-
CAWQGSENTEAFF
TGTGCCTGGCAGGGGAGCGAGAACACTGAAGCTTTCTTT
>TRBD1|TRBV7-2|TRBJ1-2|once
CASSLAGQGYNYGYTF
TGTGCCAGCAGCTTAGCGGGACAGGGGTACAACTATGGCTACACCTTC
>-|TRBV4-2|TRBJ1-3|-
CASSLGDARPGNTIYF
TGTGCCAGCAGCCTTGGGGACGCGAGGCCAGGAAACACCATATATTTT
>-|TRBV7-6|TRBJ1-1|-
CASSLKGGGTEAFF
TGTGCCAGCAGCTTAAAGGGCGGGGGGACTGAAGCTTTCTTT
>-|TRBV9|TRBJ1-1|-
CASSLERSSERTEAFF
TGTGCCAGCAGCCTAGAGAGGAGTTCTGAACGGACTGAAGCTTTCTTT
>-|TRBV25-1|TRBJ2-7|-
CASSPFSGGSGEQYF
TGTGCCAGCAGTCCCTTTTCGGGGGGCAGTGGTGAGCAGTACTTC
>-|TRBV2|TRBJ1-6|-
CASSEAGGVGSPLHF
TGTGCCAGCAGTGAAGCGGGCGGGGTTGGTTCACCCCTCCACTTT
>-|TRBV27|TRBJ2-1|-
CASSLRAQVQANNEQFF
TGTGCCAGCAGTTTACGAGCTCAGGTTCAAGCCAACAATGAGCAGTTCTTC
>-|TRBV30|TRBJ2-3|-
CAWKQEGLFAQYF
TGTGCCTGGAAACAAGAGGGTCTCTTCGCGCAGTATTTT
>-|TRBV19|TRBJ2-3|-
CASAQQGSSDTQYF
TGTGCCAGTGCCCAGCAGGGGAGTTCAGATACGCAGTATTTT
>-|TRBV14|TRBJ2-1|once
CASSQDRRGDSYNEQFF
TGTGCCAGCAGCCAAGATAGGAGGGGGGACTCCTACAATGAGCAGTTCTTC
>TRBD1|TRBV29-1|TRBJ1-2|-
CSVTSGGAYGYTF
TGCAGCGTTACCTCAGGGGGAGCCTATGGCTACACCTTC
>-|TRBV4-1|TRBJ2-7|-
CASSLRDPGRVYEQYF
TGCGCCAGCAGCCTCCGGGACCCGGGTAGAGTCTACGAGCAGTACTTC
>-|TRBV7-8|TRBJ1-5|once
CASSLGRMGNQPQHF
TGTGCCAGCAGCTTAGGGAGAATGGGCAATCAGCCCCAGCATTTT
>TRBD2|TRBV11-2|TRBJ2-1|-
CASSPESSGGGEQFF
TGTGCCAGCAGCCCAGAGAGTAGCGGGGGTGGTGAGCAGTTCTTC
>TRBD2|TRBV7-2|TRBJ2-3|-
CASSSRLAGGPLTDTQYF
TGTGCCAGCAGCTCCCGACTAGCGGGGGGGCCTTTAACAGATACGCAGTATTTT
>TRBD2|TRBV11-3|TRBJ2-1|-
CASSLDQLAGVNEQFF
TGTGCCAGCAGCTTAGATCAATTAGCGGGGGTGAATGAGCAGTTCTTC
>TRBD1|TRBV28|TRBJ1-4|-
CASSSGQGVVNEKLFF
TGTGCCAGCAGTTCGGGACAGGGGGTTGTGAATGAAAAACTGTTTTTT
>TRBD2|TRBV19|TRBJ2-3|-
CASSQRLAAKDTQYF
TGTGCCAGTAGTCAGAGACTAGCGGCCAAAGATACGCAGTATTTT
>TRBD1|TRBV7-2|TRBJ2-5|-
CASSLGSGQGEETQYF
TGTGCCAGCAGCTTAGGCTCCGGACAGGGGGAAGAGACCCAGTACTTC
>TRBD2|TRBV29-1|TRBJ2-1|-
CSAIPSGGASLEQFF
TGCAGCGCCATCCCTAGCGGGGGGGCCTCACTTGAGCAGTTCTTC
>-|TRBV19|TRBJ1-3|-
CASNTNPRGRNTIYF
TGTGCCAGTAACACAAACCCTCGGGGTAGAAACACCATATATTTT
>-|TRBV5-4|TRBJ2-5|-
CASSSRWPQETQYF
TGTGCCAGCAGCTCCCGATGGCCCCAAGAGACCCAGTACTTC
>-|TRBV29-1|TRBJ2-3|-
CSVDGGTDTQYF
TGCAGCGTTGATGGGGGTACAGATACGCAGTATTTT
>-|TRBV19|TRBJ1-1|-
CASSTVFGVEAFF
TGTGCCAGTAGTACCGTCTTCGGGGTTGAAGCTTTCTTT
>TRBD1|TRBV5-1|TRBJ1-2|-
CASTGTGGLYGYTF
TGCGCCAGCACCGGGACAGGGGGTCTCTATGGCTACACCTTC
>-|TRBV6-9|TRBJ2-7|once
CASSYSPLQFNEQYF
TGTGCCAGCAGTTATTCGCCCCTACAGTTTAACGAGCAGTACTTC
>TRBD1|TRBV5-1|TRBJ1-2|-
CASRNSGTANLGYTF
TGCGCCAGCAGAAATTCCGGGACAGCGAATCTCGGCTACACCTTC
>TRBD1|TRBV5-1|TRBJ2-2|-
CASGSDRGMPGELFF
TGCGCCAGCGGCTCCGACAGGGGCATGCCCGGGGAGCTGTTTTTT
>-|TRBV7-2|TRBJ2-7|-
CASSLGGGARAYEQYF
TGTGCCAGCAGCTTAGGAGGGGGGGCCAGGGCCTACGAGCAGTACTTC
>-|TRBV27|TRBJ1-1|-
CASSGREALNTEAFF
TGTGCCAGCAGTGGGCGTGAGGCTTTGAACACTGAAGCTTTCTTT
>-|TRBV30|TRBJ1-1|-
CAWSVERGTEAFF
TGTGCCTGGAGTGTAGAGAGGGGGACTGAAGCTTTCTTT
>-|TRBV14|TRBJ1-1|-
CASSQDGLLNTEAFF
TGTGCCAGCAGCCAAGATGGTTTACTGAACACTGAAGCTTTCTTT
>TRBD1|TRBV5-1|TRBJ2-7|once
CASSLVGTGIYEQYF
TGCGCCAGCAGCTTGGTGGGGACAGGTATCTACGAGCAGTACTTC